The next 3 T cell receptor beta chains were all read from a single sample in a study of cytomegalovirus exposure and HLA in healthy donors. The PCR employed 60 Vbeta primers together with 13 Jbeta primers. Profiling relied on immunoSEQ multiplex PCR, and the TCRdb table lists in-frame clones only, not all of them. This table holds 150,000 to 200,000 clones, 79% found once. Sequencing input: PBMCs. Receptors were obtained from a woman aged 25 to 39 in good health and CMV-seropositive.

The V and J genes are TRBV5-4 and TRBJ2-5; D is ambiguous. This CDR3 is built from 13 residues. The germline V and J ends were trimmed by 2 bases and 5 bases, with 10 bases remaining between them. Germline CDR1 SGHNT, CDR2 YYREEE (reference sequence). Here the CDR3 DNA reads TGTGCCAGCAGCTTCTCCCTCAGTGAGACCCAGTACTTC. This codes for CASSFSLSETQYF.

The rearrangement links TRBV29-1 to TRBJ2-1, with 9 bases lining up with TRBD2. This CDR3 is built from 15 residues. CDR1 is SQVTM, CDR2 ANQGSEA, per germline. V shed 5 bases, J shed 9 bases, and the junction held 14 bases outside the gene matches. CDR3 region: CSVPSGASYGSEQFF. The DNA of the CDR3 is TGCAGCGTTCCTAGCGGGGCCTCGTATGGGAGTGAGCAGTTCTTC.

The chain links TRBV11-2 to TRBJ1-5, with D possibly TRBD1 on 5 matching bases. Trimming left V 3 bases short and J 7 bases short, with 13 bases between. The length of the CDR3 is 14 residues. Germline-derived CDR1 and CDR2 are SGHAT and FQNNGV. The DNA of the CDR3 is TGTGCCAGCAGCTTCGGGGGTTTGGGCCAGCCCCAGCATTTT. Protein sequence: CASSFGGLGQPQHF.